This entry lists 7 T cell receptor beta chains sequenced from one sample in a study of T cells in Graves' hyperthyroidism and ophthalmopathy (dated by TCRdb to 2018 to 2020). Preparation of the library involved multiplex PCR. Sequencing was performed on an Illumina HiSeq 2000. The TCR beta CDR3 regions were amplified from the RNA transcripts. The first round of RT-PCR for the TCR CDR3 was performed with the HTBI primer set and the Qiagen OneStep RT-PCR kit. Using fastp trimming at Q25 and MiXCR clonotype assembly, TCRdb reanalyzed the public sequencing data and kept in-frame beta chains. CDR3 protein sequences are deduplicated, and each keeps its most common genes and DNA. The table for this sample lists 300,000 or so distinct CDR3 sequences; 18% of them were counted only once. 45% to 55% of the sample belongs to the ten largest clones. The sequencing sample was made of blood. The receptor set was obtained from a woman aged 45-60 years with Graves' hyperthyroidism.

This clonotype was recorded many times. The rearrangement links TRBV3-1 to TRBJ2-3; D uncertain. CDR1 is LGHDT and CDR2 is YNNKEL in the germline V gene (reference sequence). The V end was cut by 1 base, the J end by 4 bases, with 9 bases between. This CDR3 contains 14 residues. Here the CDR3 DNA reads TGTGCCAGCAGCCAAGTAGAGAAGTCAGATACGCAGTATTTT. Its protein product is CASSQVEKSDTQYF.

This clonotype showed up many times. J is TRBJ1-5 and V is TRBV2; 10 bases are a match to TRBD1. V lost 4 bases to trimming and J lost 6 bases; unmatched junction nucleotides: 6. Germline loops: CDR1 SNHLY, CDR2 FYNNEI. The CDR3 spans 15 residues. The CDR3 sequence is CASSAGTGDVQPQHF. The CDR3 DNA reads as TGTGCCAGCAGTGCCGGGACAGGGGATGTTCAGCCCCAGCATTTT.

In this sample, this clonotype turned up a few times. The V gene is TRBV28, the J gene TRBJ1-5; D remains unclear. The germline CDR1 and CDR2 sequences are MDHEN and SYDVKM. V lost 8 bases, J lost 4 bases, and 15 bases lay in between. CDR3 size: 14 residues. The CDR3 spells CASGGETVNQPQHF. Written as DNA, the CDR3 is TGTGCCAGCGGAGGAGAAACTGTTAATCAGCCCCAGCATTTT.

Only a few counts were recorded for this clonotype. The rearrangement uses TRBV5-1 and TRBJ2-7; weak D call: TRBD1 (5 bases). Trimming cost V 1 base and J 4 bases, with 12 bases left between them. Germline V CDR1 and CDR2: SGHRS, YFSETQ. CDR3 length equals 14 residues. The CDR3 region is CASSLRQGGYEQYF. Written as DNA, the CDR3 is TGCGCCAGCAGCTTGAGGCAGGGTGGGTACGAGCAGTACTTC.

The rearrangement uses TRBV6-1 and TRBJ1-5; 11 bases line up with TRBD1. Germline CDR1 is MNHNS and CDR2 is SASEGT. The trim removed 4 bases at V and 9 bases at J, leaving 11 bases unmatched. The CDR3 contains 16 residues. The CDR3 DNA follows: TGTGCCAGCAGTGCCGGACAGGGGGCCCCTTCGAGGCCCCAGCATTTT. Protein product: CASSAGQGAPSRPQHF.

CDR3 DNA: TGTGCCAGCAGTTTACAGGGGGATGAAGCTTTCTTT. As protein: CASSLQGDEAFF. This chain connects TRBV28 to TRBJ1-1; 7 bases agree with TRBD1. Germline V lookup: CDR1 MDHEN, CDR2 SYDVKM. CDR3 length equals 12 residues. V shed 2 bases, J shed 7 bases, and the junction held 1 base outside the gene matches.

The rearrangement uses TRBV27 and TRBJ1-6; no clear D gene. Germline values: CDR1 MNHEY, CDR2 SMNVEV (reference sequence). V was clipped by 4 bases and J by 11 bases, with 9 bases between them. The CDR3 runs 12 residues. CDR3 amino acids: CASSSHGTPLHF. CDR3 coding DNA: TGTGCCAGCAGTTCCCACGGGACACCCCTCCACTTT.